These 29 T cell receptor beta chains share one sample of origin, sequenced in a study of CD8 T cells in ankylosing spondylitis. Study-wide results and caveats: About 8 highly homologous variants made up a TCR beta motif, and this motif appeared characteristic of ankylosing spondylitis blood.

Their antigens remain unidentified. Using its own MiXCR run on the 5' RACE reads, TCRdb lists one record per CDR3 protein. In the table there are 220,000 or so distinct CDR3 sequences, around 16% of which are singletons. The sample consisted of blood, either unsorted or a sorted T cell fraction (not recorded which). These receptors came from a male donor with ankylosing spondylitis.

This rearrangement joins TRBV11-2 to TRBJ2-4; tentatively, D is TRBD2 (7 bases). The CDR3 length is 13 residues. V was clipped by 6 bases and J by 7 bases, with 13 bases between them. The germline V gene encodes CDR1 SGHAT and CDR2 FQNNGV. CDR3 sequence: CASRGGGGNIQYF. Here the CDR3 DNA reads TGTGCCAGCAGAGGCGGGGGCGGGAACATTCAGTACTTC.

This chain links TRBV20-1 with TRBJ2-7, with 14 bases aligning to TRBD2. J was trimmed by 3 bases and V by 0 bases; bases with no gene match: 7. This CDR3 spans 17 amino acids. Germline V lookup: CDR1 DFQATT, CDR2 SNEGSKA (reference sequence). CDR3 amino acids: CSARDGGLAGEGYEQYF. The CDR3 coding sequence is TGCAGTGCTAGAGATGGGGGACTAGCGGGAGAGGGCTACGAGCAGTACTTC.

This rearrangement joins TRBV7-9 to TRBJ2-7; D ambiguous. This CDR3 has 15 amino acids. The V gene's germline CDR1 is SEHNR and CDR2 FQNEAQ (reference sequence). The V gene lost 5 bases and the J gene lost 3 bases, with 17 bases spanning the gap. Here the CDR3 DNA reads TGTGCCAGCAGCCACCCCACGGCGCCCTTCTACGAGCAGTACTTC. The encoded protein is CASSHPTAPFYEQYF.

The sample holds many counts of this clonotype. The CDR3 DNA sequence: TGTGCCAGCAGTCCCCCGGGACAGGGTGCCTACGAGCAGTACTTC. Translation gives CASSPPGQGAYEQYF. The V gene is TRBV12-3 or TRBV12-4, the J gene TRBJ2-7; 9 bases are a match to TRBD1. The CDR3 covers 15 residues. Trimming at V came to 5 bases and at J to 2 bases, leaving 7 bases not matched to a gene.

V and J are TRBV6-5 and TRBJ2-7; no reliable D call. This CDR3 has 14 amino acids. V was shortened by 0 bases and J by 3 bases, with 9 bases between the two germline ends. Germline CDR1 MNHEY, CDR2 SVGAGI. This CDR3 reads CASSYSENHYEQYF. The CDR3 DNA sequence: TGTGCCAGCAGTTACTCGGAGAACCACTACGAGCAGTACTTC.

The chain couples TRBV7-6 to TRBJ2-3, with D perhaps assigned TRBD1 or TRBD2 (6 bases each). The CDR3 is 15 amino acids. Germline V CDR1 and CDR2: SGHVS, FNYEAQ. The V gene lost 2 bases and the J gene lost 2 bases, with 11 bases spanning the gap. This CDR3 reads CASSLSGAFTDTQYF. For the CDR3, the DNA is TGTGCCAGCAGCTTATCGGGGGCGTTCACAGATACGCAGTATTTT.

This clonotype was observed a handful of times. The rearrangement uses TRBV6-5 and TRBJ1-6, with D maybe TRBD1 (5 bases). The germline gives CDR1 MNHEY, CDR2 SVGAGI. The CDR3 runs 15 residues. V was clipped by 4 bases and J by 6 bases, with 13 bases between them. CDR3 DNA: TGTGCCAGCAGTTCCTTTGAGGGGTCTAATTCACCCCTCCACTTT. Its translation is CASSSFEGSNSPLHF.

J is TRBJ2-5 and V is TRBV15; possible D gene TRBD1, 6 bases. Germline V CDR1 and CDR2: LNHNV, YYDKDF (reference sequence). Trimming removed 0 bases at V and 4 bases at J, with 15 bases between. The CDR3 contains 16 residues. The CDR3 nucleotides read TGTGCCACCAGCAGAGATGCCGGACAGCTTGGAGAGACCCAGTACTTC. Its translation is CATSRDAGQLGETQYF.

The chain carries TRBV12-3 or TRBV12-4 and TRBJ1-1, with no clear D. The CDR3 sequence is 13 residues long. Between the trimmed V and J ends, which lost 4 bases and 6 bases, there was a span of 12 bases. In DNA, the CDR3 is TGTGCCAGCAGTTCACCCTACGGACCTGAAGCTTTCTTT. Its protein product is CASSSPYGPEAFF.

This clonotype occurred a few times. The V call is TRBV28, the J call TRBJ1-5, with D perhaps TRBD1 (5 bases). The germline V and J ends were trimmed by 7 bases and 3 bases, with 16 bases remaining between them. This CDR3 has 15 amino acids. Germline V gene data show CDR1 as MDHEN and CDR2 as SYDVKM. CDR3 in DNA: TGTGCCAGCACCCAAACAGGAAGTATCAATCAGCCCCAGCATTTT. Its protein product is CASTQTGSINQPQHF.

This clonotype turned up a few times. V is TRBV5-6 and J is TRBJ2-5; D unresolved. The germline V gene encodes CDR1 SGHDT and CDR2 YYEEEE. This CDR3 has 13 amino acids. Trimming took 7 bases from V and 2 from J, leaving 12 bases between them. The CDR3: CASHPTGQETQYF. The DNA for the CDR3 is TGTGCCAGCCATCCCACCGGGCAAGAGACCCAGTACTTC.

J is TRBJ1-1 and V is TRBV5-6; no clear D gene. The CDR3 runs to 13 residues. The germline V and J ends were trimmed by 4 bases and 3 bases, with 10 bases remaining between them. The germline CDR1 and CDR2 sequences are SGHDT and YYEEEE. The CDR3 protein is CASSPESHTEAFF. The CDR3 nucleotides are TGTGCCAGCAGCCCCGAGTCCCACACTGAAGCTTTCTTT.

A few counts support this clonotype. V gene TRBV10-3 combines with J gene TRBJ2-1, with D possibly TRBD2 on 6 matching bases. From germline, CDR1 is ENHRY and CDR2 SYGVKD. Trimming took 3 bases from V and 2 from J, leaving 11 bases between them. This CDR3 has 15 residues. This CDR3 reads CAISDREVPYNEQFF. In nucleotides, the CDR3 is TGTGCCATCAGTGACAGGGAGGTACCCTACAATGAGCAGTTCTTC.

This clonotype has more than one count but fewer than ten. J is TRBJ1-2 and V is TRBV6-1; no clear D. Germline V gene lookup returns CDR1 MNHNS and CDR2 SASEGT. Trimming removed 0 bases from V and 5 bases from J, with 13 bases in between. The CDR3 extends over 15 amino acids. The CDR3 sequence is CASSEAIGSSYGYTF. CDR3 coding DNA: TGTGCCAGCAGTGAAGCAATCGGCTCGAGTTATGGCTACACCTTC.

The genes are TRBV29-1 and TRBJ1-5, with D possibly TRBD1 on 6 matching bases. Trimming stripped 7 bases from V and 5 bases from J, with 18 bases between. Germline CDR1 SQVTM, CDR2 ANQGSEA. This CDR3 region has 14 residues. CDR3 residues: CSARGGGPDQPQHF. The CDR3 nucleotides read TGCAGCGCGAGGGGGGGAGGACCCGATCAGCCCCAGCATTTT.

The rearrangement links TRBV20-1 to TRBJ2-7, with D unclear. The CDR3 is made up of 14 amino acids. Trimming took off 3 bases at V and 2 bases at J, with 14 bases between the two ends. CDR1 is DFQATT and CDR2 is SNEGSKA in the germline V gene (reference sequence). In DNA, the CDR3 is TGCAGTGCTAGTACCGGGTTTGGGACCTACGAGCAGTACTTC. Its protein is CSASTGFGTYEQYF.

A few counts support this clonotype. The V gene is TRBV7-9, the J gene TRBJ2-1, with TRBD2 matching over 7 bases. Per germline, CDR1 SEHNR and CDR2 FQNEAQ (reference sequence). J gave up 9 bases and V 0 bases, and 2 bases lay outside the gene matches. This CDR3 is 13 amino acids long. The CDR3 here is CASSLAPGGEQFF. The CDR3 DNA is TGTGCCAGCAGCTTAGCCCCGGGGGGTGAGCAGTTCTTC.

This clonotype came up a few times. The chain couples TRBV3-1 to TRBJ1-2; 7 bases map to TRBD1. This CDR3 region has 13 residues. Germline V gene data show CDR1 as LGHDT and CDR2 as YNNKEL (reference sequence). The junction had 3 bases not matched to a gene; V was cut back by 3 bases and J by 5 bases. In DNA form, the CDR3 reads TGTGCCAGCAGCCACGGGGACAGTTATGGCTACACCTTC. This translates into CASSHGDSYGYTF.

The sample holds one count of this clonotype. The V and J genes are TRBV27 and TRBJ1-1, with a tentative D call TRBD1 (5 bases). V was clipped by 3 bases and J by 5 bases, with 16 bases between them. CDR3 length: 15 amino acids. Germline assignment: CDR1 MNHEY and CDR2 SMNVEV (reference sequence). CDR3 in amino acids: CASSLGLNQGTEAFF. CDR3 nucleotide sequence: TGTGCCAGCAGTTTGGGACTAAACCAGGGAACTGAAGCTTTCTTT.

The V gene is TRBV20-1, the J gene TRBJ2-6; D gene uncertain. The germline V gene has CDR1 DFQATT and CDR2 SNEGSKA (reference sequence). The CDR3 has 15 residues. The V gene lost 2 bases and the J gene lost 0 bases, with 8 bases spanning the gap. CDR3 coding DNA: TGCAGTGCTAGACCTCCTAGCTCTGGGGCCAACGTCCTGACTTTC. Its protein product is CSARPPSSGANVLTF.

This clonotype was observed a few times. This chain uses TRBV9 with TRBJ1-6; no firm D call. The germline CDR1 and CDR2 sequences are SGDLS and YYNGEE. This CDR3 comprises 13 residues. V was clipped by 0 bases and J by 6 bases, with 4 bases between them. The CDR3 is CASSVASNSPLHF. The CDR3 coding sequence is TGTGCCAGCAGCGTAGCCTCTAATTCACCCCTCCACTTT.

This clonotype occurred many times. The genes are TRBV4-3 and TRBJ2-2, with 7 nucleotides matching TRBD1. From germline, CDR1 is LGHNA and CDR2 YSLEER. This CDR3 is 15 amino acids long. The junction had 7 bases not matched to a gene; V was cut back by 1 base and J by 8 bases. CDR3: CASSQATGDGGELFF. CDR3 DNA sequence: TGCGCCAGCAGCCAAGCTACAGGGGATGGGGGGGAGCTGTTTTTT.

The chain is built from TRBV5-1 and TRBJ2-7; D remains ambiguous. Trimming shortened V by 2 bases and J by 3 bases, and 9 bases separated the two germline ends. The germline V gene encodes CDR1 SGHRS and CDR2 YFSETQ. The CDR3 is made up of 13 amino acids. The CDR3 nucleotides read TGCGCCAGCAGCTTTCTAGAGAACTACGAGCAGTACTTC. Translating gives CASSFLENYEQYF. Using reference TRBV5-1 and TRBJ2-7 for the parts outside the CDR3, the full variable domain is KAGVTQTPRYLIKTRGQQVTLSCSPISGHRSVSWYQQTPGQGLQFLFEYFSETQRNKGNFPGRFSGRQFSNSRSEMNVSTLELGDSALYLCASSFLENYEQYFGPGTRLTVT.

This clonotype has only a few counts. This sequence joins TRBV12-5 and TRBJ2-3, with 9 bases lining up with TRBD2. This CDR3 has 17 residues. Losses at the gene ends were 1 base for V and 3 bases for J; bases not matched to a gene: 8. Looked up from germline, CDR1 is LGHNT and CDR2 is FRNRAP. CDR3 in DNA: TGTGCTAGTGGTTTGGACTTAGCGGGGGCGCTTACAGATACGCAGTATTTT. Translation: CASGLDLAGALTDTQYF.

The gene calls are TRBV11-2 and TRBJ2-7; D unclear. With 2 bases removed from V and 3 bases from J, the gap between germline ends came to 17 bases. Germline V CDR1 and CDR2: SGHAT, FQNNGV. This CDR3 has 16 amino acids. In DNA, the CDR3 is TGTGCCAGCAGCTTAAGGGATCAGGCTGGCCTCTACGAGCAGTACTTC. Translating it yields CASSLRDQAGLYEQYF.

This clonotype was picked up many times. This chain links TRBV7-2 with TRBJ1-1; D unresolved. The CDR3 spans 14 residues. In germline, CDR1 is SGHTA, CDR2 FQGNSA. The ends were cut back, 3 bases at V and 2 bases at J, with 10 bases in the middle. Written as DNA, the CDR3 is TGTGCCAGCAGCTTTACTTACAGTAACACTGAAGCTTTCTTT. This sequence encodes CASSFTYSNTEAFF.

This chain joins TRBV28 and TRBJ2-1, with TRBD1 matching over 7 bases. The CDR3 sequence is 15 residues long. CDR1 is MDHEN, CDR2 SYDVKM, per germline. The junction had 7 bases not matched to a gene; V was cut back by 8 bases and J by 0 bases. The CDR3 DNA reads TGTGCCAGCGACCCGACAGGGAGCTCCTACAATGAGCAGTTCTTC. It encodes CASDPTGSSYNEQFF.

The chain uses TRBV9 and TRBJ2-1; TRBD2 matches at 9 bases. Losses at the gene ends were 0 bases for V and 10 bases for J; bases not matched to a gene: 2. CDR3 length equals 13 residues. The germline V gene has CDR1 SGDLS and CDR2 YYNGEE. The CDR3 DNA sequence: TGTGCCAGCAGCGTAGGCGGGGGGGCCGAGCAGTTCTTC. Translating gives CASSVGGGAEQFF.

This clonotype was seen a handful of times. The rearrangement joins TRBV4-1 to TRBJ1-2; D remains unclear. Trimming cost V 4 bases and J 4 bases, with 13 bases left between them. The CDR3 has 14 amino acids. Germline V gene lookup returns CDR1 MGHRA and CDR2 YSYEKL. DNA for the CDR3: TGCGCCAGCAGCCTCGACGAATACCTCTATGGCTACACCTTC. Translating gives CASSLDEYLYGYTF.